One sample yielded the 10 T cell receptor beta chains listed below, sequenced in a study of OX40 agonist ivuxolimab in advanced cancers. Assay: immunoSEQ multiplex PCR; the TCRdb copy retains only in-frame clones and omits some. Counted here are about 35,000 clones, about 70% occurring once; the ten biggest clones make up nearly 20%. The sample here was CD4+ or CD8+ T cells sorted from blood, taken in a trial of the OX40 agonist ivuxolimab. These receptors were collected from an adult with an advanced solid tumor such as melanoma, head and neck, liver or kidney cancer.

This chain connects TRBV28 to TRBJ2-7; the match to TRBD1 covers 7 bases. This CDR3 is 14 amino acids long. V lost 4 bases to trimming and J lost 4 bases; unmatched junction nucleotides: 7. CDR1 is MDHEN and CDR2 is SYDVKM in the germline V gene. The CDR3 is CASSSAQGLYEQYF. The CDR3 coding sequence is TGTGCCAGCAGTTCGGCACAGGGGCTTTACGAGCAGTACTTC.

The chain combines TRBV7-7 with TRBJ2-1; TRBD1 agrees at 7 bases. The V segment lost 5 bases and the J segment 8 bases; nucleotides outside the gene matches: 9. Germline assignment: CDR1 SSHAT and CDR2 FNYEAQ (reference sequence). This CDR3 is built from 14 residues. The CDR3: CASSTGVGVDEQFF. In DNA form, the CDR3 reads TGTGCCAGCAGCACAGGGGTTGGAGTCGATGAGCAGTTCTTC.

In regard to this clone: The same CDR3 arises from other DNA sequences in this sample as well. This chain links TRBV5-1 with TRBJ1-1, with D uncertain. Deletions cut 2 bases from V and 1 base from J, with 6 bases between. The CDR3 is 13 amino acids. Germline loops: CDR1 SGHRS, CDR2 YFSETQ. DNA for the CDR3: TGCGCCAGCAGCTTAGAATCGAACACTGAAGCTTTCTTT. It translates to CASSLESNTEAFF.

The V and J genes are TRBV7-9 and TRBJ1-1; no clear D. CDR3 length: 14 residues. Germline V gives CDR1 SEHNR, CDR2 FQNEAQ (reference sequence). Trimming cost V 4 bases and J 1 base, with 10 bases left between them. CDR3 in DNA: TGTGCCAGCAGCTCGGGATCGAAGAACACTGAAGCTTTCTTT. It yields the protein CASSSGSKNTEAFF.

CDR3 bases: TGTGCCAGCAGTGACCGGGACAGAGTTATTCGCTACGAGCAGTACGTC. Its translation: CASSDRDRVIRYEQYV. The rearrangement links TRBV6-1 to TRBJ2-7; 7 nucleotides agree with TRBD1. The CDR3 has 16 amino acids. The trim removed 3 bases at V and 3 bases at J, leaving 11 bases unmatched. Per the germline V gene, CDR1 is MNHNS and CDR2 is SASEGT.

The V and J genes are TRBV5-1 and TRBJ1-4; 11 nucleotides align to TRBD1. The CDR3 loop spans 16 amino acids. The J segment lost 6 bases and the V segment lost 4 bases, leaving 8 bases of the junction unmatched. Germline values: CDR1 SGHRS, CDR2 YFSETQ. CDR3 sequence: CASSPWTGGVDEKLFF. The CDR3, as DNA: TGCGCCAGCAGCCCCTGGACAGGGGGCGTCGATGAAAAACTGTTTTTT.

The CDR3 protein is CASRYTGTLNTGELFF. The DNA of the CDR3 is TGTGCCAGCAGGTACACCGGGACTCTTAACACCGGGGAGCTGTTTTTT. V usage is TRBV7-2 and J usage is TRBJ2-2; D may be TRBD2 (6 bases). The CDR3 length is 16 residues. V lost 6 bases and J lost 2, with 16 bases in between. Germline V gene lookup returns CDR1 SGHTA and CDR2 FQGNSA.

The CDR3 nucleotides are TGTGCCAGCAGCACTGACATTCTCTCTGGAAACACCATATATTTT. Protein sequence: CASSTDILSGNTIYF. The chain links TRBV7-2 to TRBJ1-3; D gene ambiguous. The germline gives CDR1 SGHTA, CDR2 FQGNSA. CDR3 length: 15 amino acids. V was shortened by 5 bases and J by 0 bases, with 11 bases between the two germline ends.

The chain joins TRBV27 to TRBJ1-2; the match to TRBD1 covers 8 bases. The V gene end was trimmed by 6 bases and the J gene end by 4 bases; junction bases not matched to a gene: 1. Germline V gene lookup returns CDR1 MNHEY and CDR2 SMNVEV (reference sequence). The CDR3 length is 12 residues. This chain's CDR3 is CASRTGVYGYTF. Written as DNA, the CDR3 is TGTGCCAGCAGGACAGGGGTCTATGGCTACACCTTC.

This sequence joins TRBV7-1 and TRBJ2-1; 12 nucleotides line up with TRBD2. TRBV7-1 is annotated as an ORF whose role is uncertain. V was clipped by 4 bases and J by 9 bases; unmatched bases: 7. The CDR3 has 15 residues. CDR3 bases: TGTGCCAGCAGCTTATATCCTAGCGGGAGGGGTGAGCAGTTCTTC. Its protein is CASSLYPSGRGEQFF.